One and the same sample provided the 32 T cell receptor beta chains below, sequenced in a study of blood T cells in healthy people across ages. A J-beta primer mix and a sample-barcoded 5' primer were used in a second PCR of roughly 7 to 12 cycles. A single record per CDR3 protein comes from TCRdb applying MiXCR to the 5' RACE reads. The data show approximately 1.5 million distinct CDR3 sequences, 30% to 40% seen once. The sample comprised blood. These receptors came from a woman in her 30s in good health.

This clonotype was picked up a small number of times. V usage is TRBV20-1 and J usage is TRBJ2-1; TRBD1 or TRBD2 may be the D gene (5 bases each). V was trimmed by 4 bases and J by 8 bases, leaving 15 bases between them. This CDR3 is built from 13 residues. Germline V lookup: CDR1 DFQATT, CDR2 SNEGSKA (reference sequence). CDR3 DNA sequence: TGCAGTGCTAATCCCCCCGGGGCCTATGAGCAGTTCTTC. Translating gives CSANPPGAYEQFF.

The rearrangement joins TRBV28 to TRBJ1-5; D is undetermined. CDR3 length: 16 amino acids. The germline CDR1 and CDR2 sequences are MDHEN and SYDVKM. V was shortened by 5 bases and J by 0 bases, with 14 bases between the two germline ends. This CDR3 reads CASSVSGRYSNQPQHF. CDR3 in DNA: TGTGCCAGCAGTGTCTCCGGACGGTATAGCAATCAGCCCCAGCATTTT.

This clonotype was recorded only once. A read error is possible here, since a much larger clone lies one base away. This chain uses TRBV20-1 with TRBJ2-7; 8 bases are shared with TRBD2. Unmatched junction bases numbered 3, after V lost 3 bases and J lost 2 bases. CDR1 and CDR2 (germline): DFQATT, SNEGSKA (reference sequence). The CDR3 is 13 amino acids. The CDR3 coding sequence is TGCAGTGCTAGGACTAGCGAAGCCTACGAGCAGTACTTC. Its translation is CSARTSEAYEQYF.

There are a few counts of this clonotype. This chain joins TRBV7-6 and TRBJ2-1; 10 bases line up with TRBD2. V shed 5 bases, J shed 7 bases, and the junction held 8 bases outside the gene matches. Germline CDR1 SGHVS, CDR2 FNYEAQ. The CDR3 extends over 15 amino acids. CDR3 sequence: CASSASGGARNEQFF. The CDR3 DNA reads as TGTGCCAGCAGCGCGAGCGGGGGGGCCAGAAATGAGCAGTTCTTC.

Regarding this clonotype: A read error may be the cause here, since a much bigger clone is one base away. The rearrangement joins TRBV14 to TRBJ2-3; TRBD2 is a possible D gene (5 bases). The germline CDR1 and CDR2 sequences are SGHDN and FVKESK. The CDR3 runs 16 residues. In DNA form, the CDR3 reads TGTGGCAGCAGTCCCCTCACCACCCATCGGGGAGATACGCAGTATTTT. Its translation: CGSSPLTTHRGDTQYF.

The table lists this clonotype with a count of one. The DNA of the CDR3 is TGTGCCAGCAGCTTAGATCAGACTAGCGGGGCTAATGAGCAGTTCTTC. Translation: CASSLDQTSGANEQFF. The chain is built from TRBV7-9 and TRBJ2-1, with 11 bases identical to TRBD2. The germline V gene encodes CDR1 SEHNR and CDR2 FQNEAQ (reference sequence). With V trimmed by 1 base and J by 7 bases, 6 bases remained unmatched. The CDR3 loop spans 16 amino acids.

The rearrangement uses TRBV12-3 or TRBV12-4 and TRBJ2-3; no reliable D call. V was trimmed by 6 bases and J by 5 bases, leaving 18 bases between them. This CDR3 is built from 15 residues. The CDR3 here is CASSQSINQGDTQYF. Here the CDR3 DNA reads TGTGCCAGCAGCCAAAGCATAAACCAAGGAGATACGCAGTATTTT.

This clonotype turned up a few times. J is TRBJ1-6 and V is TRBV6-1; possible D gene TRBD1, 5 bases. This CDR3 comprises 12 residues. Germline V gene lookup returns CDR1 MNHNS and CDR2 SASEGT. Trimming left V 11 bases short and J 9 bases short, with 14 bases between. The CDR3 region is CAARGSGSPLHF. The DNA for the CDR3 is TGTGCCGCTCGGGGGTCGGGTTCACCCCTCCACTTT.

This chain joins TRBV9 and TRBJ2-1; a weak D match, TRBD2 (6 bases). Trimming took 1 base from V and 0 from J, leaving 8 bases between them. Germline assignment: CDR1 SGDLS and CDR2 YYNGEE. The CDR3 contains 15 residues. The CDR3 reads CASSVMGLSYNEQFF. CDR3 DNA sequence: TGTGCCAGCAGCGTAATGGGACTCTCCTACAATGAGCAGTTCTTC. The entire variable domain, with the rest obtained from reference TRBV9 and TRBJ2-1, is as follows: DSGVTQTPKHLITATGQRVTLRCSPRSGDLSVYWYQQSLDQGLQFLIQYYNGEERAKGNILERFSAQQFPDLHSELNLSSLELGDSALYFCASSVMGLSYNEQFFGPGTRLTVL.

This clonotype occurred a few times. V is TRBV7-2 and J is TRBJ2-7; TRBD2 is a possible D gene (5 bases). Per the germline V gene, CDR1 is SGHTA and CDR2 is FQGNSA. V was shortened by 6 bases and J by 3 bases, with 15 bases between the two germline ends. CDR3 length: 14 amino acids. The CDR3 protein is CASRTGIPIYEQYF. CDR3 sequence (DNA): TGTGCCAGCAGAACCGGGATTCCCATCTACGAGCAGTACTTC.

The chain carries TRBV3-1 and TRBJ1-1; D unclear. The V end lost 0 bases, the J end lost 4 bases, and 9 bases lay between the germline ends. CDR1 is LGHDT, CDR2 YNNKEL, per germline (reference sequence). This CDR3 is built from 14 residues. The CDR3 nucleotides read TGTGCCAGCAGCCAAGATAAGGGATCCACTGAAGCTTTCTTT. Protein: CASSQDKGSTEAFF.

The chain employs TRBV12-3 or TRBV12-4 and TRBJ2-7, with 10 positions matching TRBD2. With 6 bases clipped from V and 3 bases from J, the junction kept 11 bases outside the gene matches. The CDR3 length is 16 residues. CDR3 region: CASSGGELAGVYEQYF. The DNA of the CDR3 is TGTGCCAGCAGCGGCGGGGAGCTAGCGGGAGTCTACGAGCAGTACTTC.

This clonotype has at least ten counts. This sequence joins TRBV29-1 and TRBJ2-7; maybe TRBD1 (5 bases). The ends were cut back, 1 base at V and 2 bases at J, with 15 bases in the middle. This CDR3 comprises 15 residues. Germline V lookup: CDR1 SQVTM, CDR2 ANQGSEA. The CDR3 sequence: CSVEVVTDNPYEQYF. Here the CDR3 DNA reads TGCAGCGTTGAAGTCGTCACGGACAATCCCTACGAGCAGTACTTC.

This clonotype was seen ten or more times. The V gene is TRBV12-3 or TRBV12-4, the J gene TRBJ2-3; maybe TRBD1 (7 bases). The germline V and J ends were trimmed by 5 bases and 4 bases, with 10 bases remaining between them. CDR3 size: 13 residues. CDR3 sequence: CASSGGGPDTQYF. In nucleotides, the CDR3 is TGTGCCAGCAGTGGAGGGGGCCCAGATACGCAGTATTTT.

The rearrangement uses TRBV18 and TRBJ2-2; 7 nucleotides line up with TRBD1. The CDR3 spans 15 residues. Trimming removed 0 bases from V and 9 bases from J; junction bases left unmatched: 7. Germline assignment: CDR1 KGHSH and CDR2 LQKENI. The CDR3 reads CASSPPDRQERELFF. DNA of the CDR3: TGTGCCAGCTCACCACCGGACAGGCAAGAGCGGGAGCTGTTTTTT.

In its sample, this clonotype was seen a few times. The rearrangement links TRBV28 to TRBJ1-2; D not certain. V gave up 6 bases and J gave up 8 bases, with 10 bases separating them. CDR3 size: 11 residues. Germline-derived CDR1 and CDR2 are MDHEN and SYDVKM. Here the CDR3 reads CASSHSLGYTF. DNA for the CDR3: TGTGCCAGCAGCCATTCCTTAGGCTACACCTTC.

This clonotype was seen a few times. The rearrangement uses TRBV29-1 and TRBJ2-1; tentative D call: TRBD2 (5 bases). The CDR3 runs 14 residues. Trimming removed 7 bases from V and 3 bases from J, with 16 bases in between. The V gene's germline CDR1 is SQVTM and CDR2 ANQGSEA. The CDR3, as DNA: TGCAGCGCCCGGTCGGGTAGCGTCTACAATGAGCAGTTCTTC. It translates to CSARSGSVYNEQFF.

The rearrangement links TRBV5-1 to TRBJ1-2; D gene uncertain. V was trimmed by 0 bases and J by 8 bases, leaving 8 bases between them. Germline V gene lookup returns CDR1 SGHRS and CDR2 YFSETQ. The CDR3 spans 12 residues. The CDR3 region has the DNA TGCGCCAGCAGCTTGGACACAGCCGGCTACACCTTC. As protein: CASSLDTAGYTF.

The sample holds a few counts of this clonotype. J is TRBJ2-7 and V is TRBV20-1; no clear D. This CDR3 has 14 residues. Germline assignment: CDR1 DFQATT and CDR2 SNEGSKA (reference sequence). With 0 bases removed from V and 2 bases from J, the gap between germline ends came to 11 bases. The CDR3 nucleotides are TGCAGTGCTAGAGATCTCGAGTTTCCCTACGAGCAGTACTTC. Translated: CSARDLEFPYEQYF.

This chain joins TRBV20-1 and TRBJ2-1; 16 positions match TRBD2. CDR1 is DFQATT, CDR2 SNEGSKA, per germline (reference sequence). V gave up 3 bases and J gave up 9 bases; unmatched junction bases: 5. The CDR3 has 15 residues. The CDR3 DNA sequence: TGCAGTGCTAGGATGGGACTAGCGGGAGGGGGTGAGCAGTTCTTC. Protein product: CSARMGLAGGGEQFF.

This clonotype was counted a few times. J is TRBJ2-1 and V is TRBV29-1; D is unresolved. The CDR3 spans 11 residues. Germline-derived CDR1 and CDR2 are SQVTM and ANQGSEA. Trimming took 8 bases from V and 4 from J, leaving 9 bases between them. DNA of the CDR3: TGCAGCCTTGGGCCTTACAATGAGCAGTTCTTC. The encoded protein is CSLGPYNEQFF.

This rearrangement joins TRBV27 to TRBJ2-7; D is uncertain. The CDR3 is 14 residues long. The germline V gene has CDR1 MNHEY and CDR2 SMNVEV (reference sequence). V was trimmed by 4 bases and J by 0 bases, leaving 10 bases between them. The CDR3 is CASSSEQSSYEQYF. In DNA, the CDR3 is TGTGCCAGCAGTTCGGAACAGAGCTCCTACGAGCAGTACTTC.

The chain carries TRBV27 and TRBJ2-1; tentatively, D is TRBD2 (5 bases). Trimming took off 6 bases at V and 3 bases at J, with 12 bases between the two ends. The length of the CDR3 is 14 residues. Per the germline V gene, CDR1 is MNHEY and CDR2 is SMNVEV (reference sequence). In DNA, the CDR3 is TGTGCCAGCAGACGACTAACCTACTACAATGAGCAGTTCTTC. Translating it yields CASRRLTYYNEQFF.

This clonotype was counted many times. This chain connects TRBV4-2 to TRBJ2-3; TRBD2 might be the D (5 bases). V gave up 4 bases and J gave up 5 bases, with 19 bases separating them. The CDR3 loop spans 16 amino acids. Germline CDR1 reads LGHNA; CDR2 reads YNFKEQ. CDR3 in amino acids: CASSPQVARGRDTQYF. The CDR3 nucleotides read TGTGCCAGCAGCCCCCAGGTGGCTCGAGGGCGAGATACGCAGTATTTT.

The DNA of the CDR3 is TGTGCCAGCAGCGTAGAACCAGGGCTAGCCTACAATGAGCAGTTCTTC. Amino acids: CASSVEPGLAYNEQFF. The gene calls are TRBV9 and TRBJ2-1, with D perhaps TRBD1 (5 bases). This CDR3 contains 16 residues. Germline assignment: CDR1 SGDLS and CDR2 YYNGEE. The V and J ends lost 0 bases and 2 bases respectively, with 12 bases between them.

This clonotype has only a few counts. This chain links TRBV5-1 with TRBJ2-3, with a tentative D call TRBD1 (6 bases). The germline V and J ends were trimmed by 4 bases and 5 bases, with 20 bases remaining between them. The CDR3 spans 16 residues. CDR1 is SGHRS and CDR2 is YFSETQ in the germline V gene. The CDR3 region is CASSPGGQPTRDTQYF. As DNA, the CDR3 is TGCGCCAGCAGCCCCGGTGGACAGCCTACCCGAGATACGCAGTATTTT.

On this clonotype itself: The junction differs from germline at one of its ends, possibly a read error. V usage is TRBV6-6 and J usage is TRBJ2-5, with 9 bases identical to TRBD1. The germline CDR1 and CDR2 sequences are MNHNY and SVGAGI (reference sequence). CDR3 length equals 13 residues. The CDR3 nucleotides are TGTGCCAGCAGCCCGACAGGGGGAGAGGCCCAGTACTTC. It yields the protein CASSPTGGEAQYF.

The chain is built from TRBV27 and TRBJ2-7; the match to TRBD2 covers 7 bases. The CDR3 has 13 amino acids. V shed 4 bases, J shed 12 bases, and the junction held 12 bases outside the gene matches. Germline CDR1 MNHEY, CDR2 SMNVEV (reference sequence). CDR3 loop: CASSSGGRGSPYF. The CDR3 nucleotides read TGTGCCAGCAGTTCCGGGGGACGCGGGAGTCCGTACTTC.

The chain links TRBV20-1 to TRBJ2-5; TRBD2 agrees at 9 bases. CDR1 DFQATT and CDR2 SNEGSKA come from the germline V gene (reference sequence). The CDR3 is 14 amino acids. V gave up 3 bases and J gave up 5 bases; unmatched junction bases: 7. The CDR3 region is CSASSAGGSETQYF. The DNA of the CDR3 is TGCAGTGCTAGTTCCGCGGGAGGGAGCGAGACCCAGTACTTC.

The chain couples TRBV20-1 to TRBJ1-5; a weak D match, TRBD1 (5 bases). Germline lookup yields CDR1 DFQATT and CDR2 SNEGSKA (reference sequence). The CDR3 is 16 residues long. V was pared by 3 bases and J by 6 bases, with 21 bases between. CDR3 region: CSARAGGDFNSQPQHF. In nucleotides, the CDR3 is TGCAGTGCTAGGGCGGGGGGAGACTTCAATTCTCAGCCCCAGCATTTT.

CDR3 sequence (DNA): TGTGCCAGCAGCTCCGTGGCAGGTTATGAGCAGTTCTTC. Translation gives CASSSVAGYEQFF. The V gene is TRBV7-9, the J gene TRBJ2-1; D ambiguous. The CDR3 runs 13 residues. V lost 4 bases and J lost 8, with 12 bases in between. CDR1 and CDR2 (germline): SEHNR, FQNEAQ (reference sequence).

This clonotype was counted ten times or more. The V and J genes are TRBV29-1 and TRBJ2-5; 14 nucleotides agree with TRBD2. V lost 4 bases to trimming and J lost 6 bases; unmatched junction nucleotides: 4. Germline assignment: CDR1 SQVTM and CDR2 ANQGSEA. This CDR3 contains 14 residues. In DNA, the CDR3 is TGCAGCGTTGTCGGACTAGCGGGAGGAAAGACCCAGTACTTC. This gives the protein CSVVGLAGGKTQYF.